This record concerns one TCR beta chain sequence. The target antigen is unknown. This sample is drawn from a study of cytomegalovirus exposure and HLA in healthy donors. The PCR contained 60 Vbeta and 13 Jbeta primers. Using immunoSEQ multiplex PCR, the repertoire was profiled, and TCRdb retains in-frame clones only, with some absent. The table includes about 200,000 clones, approximately 79% detected once. Study-wide results and caveats: Cytomegalovirus status was reportedly diagnosed by the classifier with high sensitivity and specificity. The authors later found TCR association rates varying by HLA locus, with DRB1 most and HLA-C fewest.

V shed 5 bases, J shed 13 bases, and the junction held 10 bases outside the gene matches. Germline V gene lookup returns CDR1 SGHRS and CDR2 YFSETQ. The CDR3 runs 13 residues. This receptor was identified in a man younger than 30 in good health and CMV-seronegative. Sequenced sample: PBMCs. The chain has TRBV5-1 and TRBJ2-1; 9 nucleotides line up with TRBD1. CDR3 coding DNA: TGCGCCAGCAGTTCCGGACAGGGGCCATCCCAGTTCTTC. Its protein is CASSSGQGPSQFF.